This T cell receptor (beta chain) was captured in a study of T cells in women clearing cervical HPV infection. Germline CDR1 SGHRS, CDR2 YFSETQ. This CDR3 has 15 residues. Trimming at V came to 0 bases and at J to 8 bases, leaving 6 bases not matched to a gene. Assay: immunoSEQ multiplex PCR; the TCRdb copy retains only in-frame clones and omits some. This sample's table reports tens of thousands of clones. Worth noting for this clone: The missing CDR3 end, 3 residues past where the read stops, is filled in from the germline J gene.

V and J are TRBV5-1 and TRBJ1-4; the match to TRBD1 covers 8 bases. The specimen sequenced was blood buffy coat. This receptor was identified in a woman between 18 and 69 years old with a cervical HPV16 infection that either progressed to CIN3+ or cleared (not recorded which). CDR3 DNA, as far as it was read: TGCGCCAGCAGCTTGGGGACAGGGCGGGGAGAAAAA. Protein sequence: CASSLGTGRGEK. The CDR3, in full, reads CASSLGTGRGEKLFF.